This entry concerns a single TCR beta chain. Its antigen is still unknown. The CDR3 loop spans 16 amino acids. Looked up from germline, CDR1 is GTSNPN and CDR2 is SVGIG (reference sequence). V lost 3 bases, J lost 8 bases, and 20 bases lay in between. This sample was included in a study of T cell responses to AZD1222 COVID-19 vaccine. Findings and limits, study-wide: Samples come after the peak T cell response, not at day 14. Mostly white British, mostly female donors; authors suggested clonal diversity may be underestimated. With two AZD1222 doses given, Spike-specific TCR breadth and depth both rose. Close to half of all spike-specific TCRs reportedly target regions of the variants that are unmutated.

Produced via immunoSEQ multiplex PCR; TCRdb's table is partial and in-frame only. The sample consists of about 130,000 clones, around 85% of them appearing once. This sample comprised peripheral blood, obtained on day 0 of AZD1222 vaccination. The chain has TRBV30 and TRBJ1-6; perhaps TRBD1 as D (5 bases). This receptor was taken from an adult in good health. The CDR3, as DNA: TGTGCCTGGAGCCGACCGGGGCCCCAAGTTGATTCACCCCTCCACTTT. Its translation is CAWSRPGPQVDSPLHF.